The 2 T cell receptor beta chains reported below all come from one sample, sequenced in a study of CD8+ T cells in alopecia areata. In each case, RNA was isolated and then reverse transcribed into cDNA as the sequencing template. Some clones are missing from TCRdb's copy, which holds only in-frame ones; the method was immunoSEQ multiplex PCR. This repertoire shows over 15,000 clones, roughly 60% found once; its top ten account for 12%. Alopecia areata patients had lesional scalp punch biopsies and peripheral blood taken from them. The sequencing input was skin. The receptor source for this set is a human donor with alopecia areata.

The J gene is TRBJ1-1, the V gene TRBV5-8; D might be TRBD1 (6 bases). This CDR3 is 14 amino acids long. CDR1 and CDR2 (germline): SGHTS, YDEGEE. The V end was cut by 0 bases, the J end by 2 bases, with 8 bases between. As DNA, the CDR3 is TGTGCCAGCAGCTTGGGGACAGCCAACACTGAAGCTTTCTTT. It translates to CASSLGTANTEAFF.

The rearrangement uses TRBV6-1 and TRBJ1-5; D gene uncertain. V lost 2 bases and J 4 bases, leaving 9 bases between the germline ends. The CDR3 sequence is 14 residues long. In germline, CDR1 is MNHNS, CDR2 SASEGT. CDR3 loop: CASSESGGNQPQHF. CDR3 nucleotides: TGTGCCAGCAGTGAAAGCGGTGGGAATCAGCCCCAGCATTTT.